Presented here are 21 T cell receptor beta chains from one specimen sequenced in a study of tumor-infiltrating lymphocytes in primary liver carcinoma. The template, approximately 500 ng total RNA, yielded TCR beta cDNA made with a constant-region primer. Amplification in three nested multiplex PCR rounds with slightly modified ARM-PCR gave rise to TCR beta libraries. With TRBV1-TRBV30 forward primers and a C-beta reverse primer, the first two PCR rounds were run for about 10 cycles each. TCRdb re-derived calls from the multiplex PCR reads in MiXCR, one entry per CDR3 protein. The data contain 110,000 or so distinct CDR3 sequences, roughly 80% of them seen just once; the ten biggest clones take up approximately 20%. Between about 17 and 34 mg of unsorted bulk tissue served as the source from which RNA and DNA were co-extracted. The sequencing input was liver tumor tissue from sampling region 3. Stated subset: tumor region T3, left-lateral pole. The receptor source for this set is a man in his forties or fifties with primary liver carcinoma and hepatitis B virus infection.

This clonotype is classed as medium-sized (0.01 to 0.1%). This rearrangement joins TRBV11-3 to TRBJ2-5; 14 bases fit TRBD2. This CDR3 has 17 residues. V was pared by 3 bases and J by 5 bases, with 8 bases of the junction left unmatched. Germline V gene data show CDR1 as SGHNT and CDR2 as YENEEA. In DNA form, the CDR3 reads TGTGCCAGCAGCTTTGGGACTAGCGGGAGTCCTTTGGAGACCCAGTACTTC. Translated: CASSFGTSGSPLETQYF.

Ten or more counts support this clonotype. The CDR3 DNA follows: TGTGCCATTTTGGGTTCGAAAGGAGGCAAAAACATTCAGTACTTC. This codes for CAILGSKGGKNIQYF. The J gene is TRBJ2-4, the V gene TRBV7-8; D may be TRBD2 (5 bases). V was pared by 10 bases and J by 3 bases, with 19 bases between. CDR3 size: 15 residues. Looked up from germline, CDR1 is SGHVS and CDR2 is FQNEAQ.

Turning to this clonotype: A read error is likely, as this CDR3 ends without the conserved phenylalanine or tryptophan. It is unclear where the CDR3 begins or ends on the DNA, so no DNA is shown, and the CDR3 is as TCRdb lists it. The chain links TRBV11-2 to TRBJ2-1; TRBD2 is the table's D call and was not checked against the DNA. The CDR3 is 14 residues long, ends included. Germline V gives CDR1 SGHAT, CDR2 FQNNGV. Here the CDR3 reads CDSSLDTSGRSMFY.

A word on this clonotype: The conserved final phenylalanine or tryptophan is absent from the CDR3, which likely points to a read error. The limits of the CDR3 on the DNA are not certain, so only TCRdb's listed CDR3 is given. The J gene is TRBJ2-7, the V gene TRBV10-1; the DNA was not compared with TRBD2, the D call given in the table. Per the germline V gene, CDR1 is WNHNN and CDR2 is SYGVQD (reference sequence). The length of the CDR3 is 14 amino acids, counting both ends. The CDR3 protein is CASSGEASGYEQYL.

V usage is TRBV29-1 and J usage is TRBJ2-2; D remains ambiguous. Trimming took off 5 bases at V and 9 bases at J, with 13 bases between the two ends. This CDR3 is built from 12 residues. The germline V gene has CDR1 SQVTM and CDR2 ANQGSEA. This chain's CDR3 is CSVMGNIRELFF. CDR3 in DNA: TGCAGCGTTATGGGTAACATCAGGGAGCTGTTTTTT.

Turning to this clonotype: Sequence at one end of the junction differs from germline and may be a read error. The genes are TRBV4-3 and TRBJ2-2; 12 nucleotides line up with TRBD2. This CDR3 is 18 amino acids long. Germline V gives CDR1 LGHNA, CDR2 YSLEER. The CDR3 spells CAISQYSPGLAGLGELFF. The DNA of the CDR3 is TGCGCCATCAGCCAATATAGCCCGGGACTAGCGGGCCTGGGGGAGCTGTTTTTT.

Comment on this clonotype: The junction and the germline gene differ at one end; a read error may be behind it. The CDR3 sequence is CASSLDQRISGNIIYF. CDR3 sequence (DNA): TGTGCCAGTAGTCTTGACCAGCGCATCTCTGGAAACATCATATATTTT. This chain joins TRBV12-3 or TRBV12-4 and TRBJ1-3, with D uncertain. This CDR3 spans 16 amino acids.

In regard to this clonotype: A read error may produce the germline difference seen at one junction end. This chain joins TRBV29-1 and TRBJ2-1; no firm D call. The length of the CDR3 is 13 residues. From germline, CDR1 is SQVTM and CDR2 ANQGSEA. CDR3: CSAHRPTGNKQFF. CDR3 coding DNA: TGCAGCGCTCACCGTCCGACCGGCAATAAGCAGTTCTTC.

As regards this clonotype: One end of the junction fails to match germline, which may point to a read error. This rearrangement joins TRBV16 to TRBJ1-1, with 8 bases aligning to TRBD1. The germline V gene has CDR1 KGHSY and CDR2 FQNENV. The CDR3 spans 14 residues. CDR3: CVSSQSGGHTEAFF. The CDR3, as DNA: TGTGTCAGCAGCCAATCAGGGGGCCACACTGAAGCTTTCTTT.

As to this clonotype: Likely a read error: the CDR3 ends without its conserved phenylalanine or tryptophan. The chain links TRBV6-5 to TRBJ2-5; 7 bases map to TRBD1. This CDR3 spans 14 amino acids. CDR1 is MNHEY, CDR2 SVGAGI, per germline. V lost 6 bases and J lost 3; bases outside the gene matches: 7. The chain's CDR3 is CASSQQGCEETQYY. The CDR3 DNA reads TGTGCCAGCAGCCAACAGGGGTGTGAAGAGACCCAGTACTAC.

V is TRBV6-2 or TRBV6-3 and J is TRBJ2-5; TRBD2 matches 9 bases. CDR1 is MNHEY, CDR2 SVGEGT, per germline. The CDR3 length is 15 residues. The chain's CDR3 is CTNCGLAREEETQYF. The CDR3 coding sequence is TGTACCAACTGTGGACTAGCGAGAGAGGAAGAGACCCAGTACTTC.

The table lists this clonotype with a count of one. This likely comes from a read error, as the CDR3 has no conserved phenylalanine or tryptophan at its end. V and J are TRBV6-5 and TRBJ2-1, with D tentatively TRBD1 (7 bases). This CDR3 has 16 residues. V lost 9 bases and J 13 bases, leaving 31 bases between the germline ends. Germline V gene lookup returns CDR1 MNHEY and CDR2 SVGAGI. CDR3 region: CASRTKGGPIRGEQFL. The CDR3 DNA follows: TGTGCCAGTAGGACTAAAGGGGGCCCGATTCGCGGTGAACAGTTCCTC.

Sample share makes this clonotype medium-sized. CDR3 nucleotide sequence: TGTGCCAGCAGTTTAATTGAGGGGGAGACCCAGTACTTC. Residues: CASSLIEGETQYF. This rearrangement joins TRBV12-3 or TRBV12-4 to TRBJ2-5; D might be TRBD1 or TRBD2, each matching 5 bases. The CDR3 covers 13 residues. Deletions cut 2 bases from V and 5 bases from J, with 9 bases between.

This clonotype was counted only a few times. A read error is possible here, since a much larger clone lies one base away. In nucleotides, the CDR3 is TGTGCCAGCAGCGATACTAGGCCACGCGAGCAGTACTTC. Amino acid sequence: CASSDTRPREQYF. The gene calls are TRBV28 and TRBJ2-7; possible D gene TRBD2, 5 bases. CDR1 is MDHEN and CDR2 is SYDVKM in the germline V gene. CDR3 length: 13 residues. Trimming took 6 bases from V and 6 from J, leaving 15 bases between them.

On this clonotype itself: Because it lacks the conserved phenylalanine or tryptophan at the end, this CDR3 is likely a read error. The rearrangement uses TRBV29-1 and TRBJ2-3; 8 positions match TRBD2. The germline V gene encodes CDR1 SQVTM and CDR2 ANQGSEA. The length of the CDR3 is 13 residues. CDR3 bases: TGCAGCGTTGTACTAGCGGCTATAGATACTCAGTATAAT. Translated, it gives CSVVLAAIDTQYN.

A remark on this clonotype: This may arise from a read error, as a much more abundant clone is one base away. The rearrangement uses TRBV6-1 and TRBJ2-5; TRBD1 aligns across 8 bases. This CDR3 has 16 residues. CDR1 is MNHNS and CDR2 is SASEGT in the germline V gene. This CDR3 is CASSVEEGTGQEAQYF. CDR3 DNA: TGTGCCAGCAGTGTAGAGGAAGGGACAGGCCAAGAGGCCCAGTACTTC.

Comment on this clonotype: At one end, the junction sequence differs from germline, possibly due to a read error. V usage is TRBV4-2 and J usage is TRBJ2-6; tentatively, D is TRBD1 (6 bases). CDR1 and CDR2 (germline): LGHNA, YNFKEQ. The CDR3 totals 15 residues. This CDR3 is CARSRQGSGANVLTF. In DNA, the CDR3 is TGTGCCAGGAGCCGTCAGGGGTCCGGGGCCAACGTCCTGACATTC.

This clonotype was observed a handful of times. Relative to the germline gene, one junction end is altered; a read error may explain this. The CDR3 DNA reads TGTGCCAGTAGCTTTTCTCGTTCCAGTGAGCAGTTCTTC. Protein sequence: CASSFSRSSEQFF. This sequence joins TRBV7-2 and TRBJ2-1; D is undetermined. The CDR3 extends over 13 amino acids. Germline V gives CDR1 SGHTA, CDR2 FQGNSA.

A remark on this clonotype: Likely a read error: the CDR3 ends without its conserved phenylalanine or tryptophan. The chain uses TRBV6-1 and TRBJ2-1; 9 positions agree with TRBD2. Germline lookup yields CDR1 MNHNS and CDR2 SASEGT. The CDR3 extends over 15 amino acids. The chain's CDR3 is CAGSEEAGGYNEQFI. CDR3 in DNA: TGCGCCGGCAGTGAAGAAGCGGGAGGATACAATGAGCAGTTCATC.

The gene calls are TRBV6-5 and TRBJ2-7; D uncertain. Trimming shortened V by 4 bases and J by 4 bases, and 11 bases separated the two germline ends. The length of the CDR3 is 13 residues. Germline assignment: CDR1 MNHEY and CDR2 SVGAGI. The CDR3 protein is CASSSELAYEQYF. The CDR3 DNA reads as TGTGCCAGCAGTTCCGAACTGGCGTACGAGCAGTACTTC.

Points on this clonotype: At one boundary the junction diverges from the germline segment, which might be a read error. V usage is TRBV2 and J usage is TRBJ2-7; TRBD1 might be the D (6 bases). From germline, CDR1 is SNHLY and CDR2 FYNNEI. This CDR3 is built from 12 residues. The DNA for the CDR3 is TGTGCCAGCTCTCGGGACACCTACGAACAGTACTTC. Protein: CASSRDTYEQYF.